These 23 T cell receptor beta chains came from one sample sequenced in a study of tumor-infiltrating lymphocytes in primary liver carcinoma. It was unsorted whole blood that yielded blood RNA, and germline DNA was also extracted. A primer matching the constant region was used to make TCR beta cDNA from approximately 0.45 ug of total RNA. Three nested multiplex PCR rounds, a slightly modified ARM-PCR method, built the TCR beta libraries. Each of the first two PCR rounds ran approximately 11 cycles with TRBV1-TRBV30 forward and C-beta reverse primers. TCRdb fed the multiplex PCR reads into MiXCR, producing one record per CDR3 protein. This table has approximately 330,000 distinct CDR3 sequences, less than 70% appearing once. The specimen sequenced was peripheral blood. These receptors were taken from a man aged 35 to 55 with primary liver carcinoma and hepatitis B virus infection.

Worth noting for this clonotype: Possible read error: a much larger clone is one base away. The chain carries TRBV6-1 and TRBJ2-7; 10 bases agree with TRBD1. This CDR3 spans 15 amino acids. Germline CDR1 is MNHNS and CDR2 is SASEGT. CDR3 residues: CSSSRTTTGGIKQYF. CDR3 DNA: TGTTCCAGCAGTCGTACAACGACAGGGGGCATTAAGCAGTACTTC.

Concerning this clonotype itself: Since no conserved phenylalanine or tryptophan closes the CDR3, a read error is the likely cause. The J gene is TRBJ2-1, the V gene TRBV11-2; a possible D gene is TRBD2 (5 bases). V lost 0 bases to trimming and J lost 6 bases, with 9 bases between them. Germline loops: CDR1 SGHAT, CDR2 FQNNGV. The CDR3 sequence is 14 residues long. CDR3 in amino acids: CASSLEWESNEQFL. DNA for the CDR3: TGTGCCAGCAGCTTAGAATGGGAGTCCAATGAGCAGTTCTTA.

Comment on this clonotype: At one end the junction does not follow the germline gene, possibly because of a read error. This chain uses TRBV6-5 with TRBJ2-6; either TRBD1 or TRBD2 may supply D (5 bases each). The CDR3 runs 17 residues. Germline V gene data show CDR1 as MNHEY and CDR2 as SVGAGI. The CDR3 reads CASSYESRISGTNVLTF. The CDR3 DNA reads TGTGCCAGCAGTTACGAGTCGCGGATCTCTGGGACCAACGTCTTGACTTTC.

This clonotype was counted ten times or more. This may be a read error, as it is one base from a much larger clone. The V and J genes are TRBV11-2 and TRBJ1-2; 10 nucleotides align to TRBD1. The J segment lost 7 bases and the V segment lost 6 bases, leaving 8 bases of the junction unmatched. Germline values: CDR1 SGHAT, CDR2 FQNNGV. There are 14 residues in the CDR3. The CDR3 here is CASRRTGGNCGYTF. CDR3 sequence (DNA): TGTGCCAGCAGAAGGACAGGGGGGAATTGTGGCTACACCTTC. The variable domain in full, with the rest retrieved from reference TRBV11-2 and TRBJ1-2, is EAGVAQSPRYKIIEKRQSVAFWCNPISGHATLYWYQQILGQGPKLLIQFQNNGVVDDSQLPKDRFSAERLKGVDSTLKIQPAKLEDSAVYLCASRRTGGNCGYTFGSGTRLTVV.

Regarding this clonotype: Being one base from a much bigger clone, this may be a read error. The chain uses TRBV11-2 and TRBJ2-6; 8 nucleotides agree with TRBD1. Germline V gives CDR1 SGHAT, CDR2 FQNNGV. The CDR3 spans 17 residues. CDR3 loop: CASSQAGQGSGANALTF. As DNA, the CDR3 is TGTGCCAGCAGCCAAGCCGGACAGGGTTCTGGGGCCAACGCCCTGACTTTC.

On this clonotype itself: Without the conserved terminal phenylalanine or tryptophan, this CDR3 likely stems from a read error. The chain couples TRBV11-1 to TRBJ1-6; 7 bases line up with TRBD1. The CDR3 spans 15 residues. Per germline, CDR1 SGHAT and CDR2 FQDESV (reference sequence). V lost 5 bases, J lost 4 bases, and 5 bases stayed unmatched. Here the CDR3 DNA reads TGTGCCAGCAGCCGTGCGGGACAGTATAATTCACCCCTCCACCAT. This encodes CASSRAGQYNSPLHH.

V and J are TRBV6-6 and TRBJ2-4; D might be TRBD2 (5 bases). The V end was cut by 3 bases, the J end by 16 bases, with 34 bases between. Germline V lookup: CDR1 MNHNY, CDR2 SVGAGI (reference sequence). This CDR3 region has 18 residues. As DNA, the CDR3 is TGTGCCAGCAGTTATAATCTTGGCGGTAGCGTATCCAAAAACATTCGATACTTC. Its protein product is CASSYNLGGSVSKNIRYF.

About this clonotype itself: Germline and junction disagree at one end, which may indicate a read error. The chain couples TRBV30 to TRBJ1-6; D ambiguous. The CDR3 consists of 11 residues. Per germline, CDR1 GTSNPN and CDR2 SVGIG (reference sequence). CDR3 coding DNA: TGTGCCTGGAGTGGGAATTCATCCCTCCACTTT. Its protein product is CAWSGNSSLHF.

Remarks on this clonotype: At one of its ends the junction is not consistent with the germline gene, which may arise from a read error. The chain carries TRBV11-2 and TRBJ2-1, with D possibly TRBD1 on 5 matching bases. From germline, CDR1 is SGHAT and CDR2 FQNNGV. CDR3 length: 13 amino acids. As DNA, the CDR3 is TGTGTCAGCAGCTTTAGGACATGGGGCGAGTCGTTCTTC. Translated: CVSSFRTWGESFF.

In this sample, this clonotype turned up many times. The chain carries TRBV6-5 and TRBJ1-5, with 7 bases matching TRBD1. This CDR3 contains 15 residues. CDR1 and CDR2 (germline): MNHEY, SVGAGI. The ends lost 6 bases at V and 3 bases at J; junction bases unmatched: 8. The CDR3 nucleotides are TGTGCCAGCAGCCTCACAGGGGAAAACAATCAGCCCCAGCATTTT. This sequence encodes CASSLTGENNQPQHF.

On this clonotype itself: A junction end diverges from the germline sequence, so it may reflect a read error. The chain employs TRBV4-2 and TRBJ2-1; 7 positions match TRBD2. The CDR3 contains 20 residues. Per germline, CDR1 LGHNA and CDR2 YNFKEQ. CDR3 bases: TGCTCCAGCAGCCAAGATCGGCCCCTCTTTTGGGCTGGAGTAGCGGGTGACCAGTTCTTC. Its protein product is CSSSQDRPLFWAGVAGDQFF.

CDR3 loop: CASSLVAGLNEQFF. Here the CDR3 DNA reads TGTGCCAGCAGCTTAGTAGCGGGCCTCAATGAGCAGTTCTTC. The chain recombines TRBV7-9 with TRBJ2-1, with TRBD2 matching 7 bases. The germline V gene encodes CDR1 SEHNR and CDR2 FQNEAQ (reference sequence). The CDR3 length is 14 residues. The V and J ends lost 1 base and 6 bases, in that order; junction bases with no gene match: 3.

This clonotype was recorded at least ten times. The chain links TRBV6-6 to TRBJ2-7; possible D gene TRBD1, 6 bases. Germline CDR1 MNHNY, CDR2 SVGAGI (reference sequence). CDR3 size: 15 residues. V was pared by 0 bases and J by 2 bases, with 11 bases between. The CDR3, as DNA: TGTGCCAGCAGTTACTCGAGGGGGACGGCCTACGAGCAGTACTTC. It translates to CASSYSRGTAYEQYF.

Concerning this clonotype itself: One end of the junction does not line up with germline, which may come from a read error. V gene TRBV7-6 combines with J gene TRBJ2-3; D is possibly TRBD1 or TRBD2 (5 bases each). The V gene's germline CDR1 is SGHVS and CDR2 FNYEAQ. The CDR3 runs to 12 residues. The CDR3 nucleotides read TGTGCCAGCGGGGGTTACTCAGATATGCAGTATTTT. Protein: CASGGYSDMQYF. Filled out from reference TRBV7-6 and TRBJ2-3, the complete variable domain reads GAGVSQSPRYKVTKRGQDVALRCDPISGHVSLYWYRQALGQGPEFLTYFNYEAQQDKSGLPNDRFSAERPEGSISTLTIQRTEQRDSAMYRCASGGYSDMQYFGPGTRLTVL.

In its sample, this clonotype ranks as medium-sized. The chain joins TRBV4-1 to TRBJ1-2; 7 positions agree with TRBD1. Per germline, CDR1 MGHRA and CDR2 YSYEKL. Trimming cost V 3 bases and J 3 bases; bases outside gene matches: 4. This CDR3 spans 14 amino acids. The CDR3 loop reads CASSQADRDYGYTF. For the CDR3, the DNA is TGCGCCAGCAGCCAGGCCGACAGGGACTATGGCTACACCTTC.

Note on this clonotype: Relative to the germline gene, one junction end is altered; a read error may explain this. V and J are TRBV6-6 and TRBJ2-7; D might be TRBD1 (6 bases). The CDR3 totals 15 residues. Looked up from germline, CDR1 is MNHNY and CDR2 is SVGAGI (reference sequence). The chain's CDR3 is CASRPTGLVSYEQHF. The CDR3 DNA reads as TGTGCCAGCAGGCCGACAGGCCTAGTATCCTACGAGCAGCACTTC.

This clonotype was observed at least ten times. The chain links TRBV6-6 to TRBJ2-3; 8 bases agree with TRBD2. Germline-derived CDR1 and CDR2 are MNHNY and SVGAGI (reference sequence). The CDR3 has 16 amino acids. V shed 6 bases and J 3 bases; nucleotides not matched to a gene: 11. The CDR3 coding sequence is TGTGCCAGCAGCTCCGGGCTAGCGGGTTTAACAGATACGCAGTATTTT. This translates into CASSSGLAGLTDTQYF.

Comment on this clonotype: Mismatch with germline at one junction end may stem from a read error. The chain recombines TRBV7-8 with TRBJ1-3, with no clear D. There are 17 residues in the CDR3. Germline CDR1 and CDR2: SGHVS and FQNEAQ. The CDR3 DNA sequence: TGTGTCAGCAGCCCCCTCCGTCTAGGGATCTCTGGAAACACCATATATTTT. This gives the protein CVSSPLRLGISGNTIYF. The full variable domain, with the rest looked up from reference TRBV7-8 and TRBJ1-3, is GAGVSQSPRYKVAKRGQDVALRCDPISGHVSLFWYQQALGQGPEFLTYFQNEAQLDKSGLPSDRFFAERPEGSVSTLKIQRTQQEDSAVYLCVSSPLRLGISGNTIYFGEGSWLTVV.

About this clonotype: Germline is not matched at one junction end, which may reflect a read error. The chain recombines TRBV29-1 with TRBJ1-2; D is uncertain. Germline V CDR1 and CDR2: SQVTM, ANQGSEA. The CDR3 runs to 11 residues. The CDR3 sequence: CSVEVGDGYIF. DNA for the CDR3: TGCAGCGTTGAGGTGGGAGATGGCTACATCTTC.

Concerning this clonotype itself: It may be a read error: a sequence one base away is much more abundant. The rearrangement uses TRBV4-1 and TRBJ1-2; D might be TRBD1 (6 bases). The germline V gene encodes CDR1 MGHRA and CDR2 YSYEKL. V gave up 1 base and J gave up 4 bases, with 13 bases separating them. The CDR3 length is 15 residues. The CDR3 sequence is CASSQGTVGIYGYTF. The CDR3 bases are TGCGCCAGCAGCCAAGGGACAGTGGGGATCTATGGCTACACCTTC.

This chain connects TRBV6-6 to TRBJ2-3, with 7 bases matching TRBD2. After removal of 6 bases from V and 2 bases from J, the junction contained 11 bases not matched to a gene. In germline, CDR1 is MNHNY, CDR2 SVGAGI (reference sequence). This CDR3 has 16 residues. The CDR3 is CASSPSGTTSTDTQYF. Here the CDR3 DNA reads TGTGCCAGCAGCCCGTCCGGGACTACCTCCACAGATACGCAGTATTTT.

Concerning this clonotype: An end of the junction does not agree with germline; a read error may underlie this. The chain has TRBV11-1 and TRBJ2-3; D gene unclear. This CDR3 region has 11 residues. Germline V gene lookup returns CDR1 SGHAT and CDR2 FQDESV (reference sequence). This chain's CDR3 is CASSSKYTQYF. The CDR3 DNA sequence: TGCGCCAGCAGCTCGAAGTATACGCAGTATTTT.

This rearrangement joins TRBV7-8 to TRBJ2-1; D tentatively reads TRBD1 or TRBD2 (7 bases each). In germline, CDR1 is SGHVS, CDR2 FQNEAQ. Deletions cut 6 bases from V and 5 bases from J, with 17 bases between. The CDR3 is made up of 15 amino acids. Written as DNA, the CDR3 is TGTGCCAGCAGTCAGGGGGGGGGGGCCCACAATGAGCAGTTCTTC. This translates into CASSQGGGAHNEQFF.